This TCR beta chain was sequenced in a study of blood T cells in healthy people across ages (dated by TCRdb to between 2015 and 2016). Regarding the research as a whole: In model experiments, template switching captured about one uniquely barcoded TCR beta cDNA molecule for every two T cells. The study measured age-related changes in TCR beta repertoire diversity using deep sequencing normalized with unique cDNA molecular identifiers. Donors of different ages were randomly distributed across sequencing lanes to avoid experimental bias. For two donors (one aged 18 to 29 and one aged 80 or older), the study analyzed two additional independent replicas of 1 million unique cDNA reads from the same blood draw. The donors were split into four age groups: young (average roughly 15 years), middle-aged (more than 35), aged (over 55) and long-lived (approximately 80).

With respect to this clonotype: The antigen it recognizes is unknown. The record has no base qualities; no much larger clone is one base away.

What the authors observed across the whole study: Estimates of total diversity based on one million sequenced T cells were considered lower bounds and underestimates. The long-lived group showed more naive CD4+ T cells, fewer expanded clones and increased TCR diversity than the aged group, suggesting age selection. Because donor CMV infection status was unknown, age-related changes in expanded clonotypes were potentially confounded. There was a strong correlation between observed TCR beta diversity and the percentage of naive T cells measured by flow cytometry. Observed TCR beta diversity per million T cells fell roughly linearly with age, and a significant reduction was already apparent by age around 40. Since profiling was done on bulk unsorted PBMCs, naive and antigen-experienced compartments could not be conclusively compared.

Library preparation used 5' RACE. The sample was run on an Illumina HiSeq 2500. A second PCR of about 7 to 12 cycles was run with a J-beta primer mix and a sample-barcoded 5' primer. A template-switch 5' adaptor carrying 12 random nucleotides introduced a unique molecular identifier onto each TCR beta cDNA molecule. At least 3 million CDR3-containing paired-end reads were obtained from each sample. First-strand cDNA was synthesized from all RNA with the Mint cDNA synthesis kit, primed by a TRBC-specific oligonucleotide. After uracil-DNA glycosylase treatment, a first 18-cycle PCR used universal primers M1SS and BC2_uni_R on all cDNA. The source study handled its data this way. For normalization, 1 million high-quality reads, each with a distinct molecular identifier, were randomly selected from each sample. Instead of being binned into consensus sequences, reads that shared molecular identifiers were thrown out. MiTCR, run with a Q25 quality threshold and the strictest error-elimination algorithm, handled CDR3 identification, clonotype clustering and error correction. Lower-bound total TCR beta diversity was estimated with a nonparametric unseen species model using Euler transformation. TCRdb took the public reads, trimmed them with fastp at Q25, ran MiXCR for clone calling and kept in-frame beta chains. Each CDR3 protein gets just one entry, which takes the most common genes and DNA from the rows behind it. In this record, the V and J calls reflect TCRdb's handling and not the investigators' own analysis. This sample comprises about a million distinct CDR3 sequences, around 54% of them detected only once. The leading ten clones occupy about 21% of the sample.

The roughly 39 donors, aged roughly 6 to 95 years, were systemically healthy Caucasian individuals from Russia. Ten milliliters of peripheral blood were drawn from each donor into EDTA-treated Vacutainer tubes. Ficoll-Paque density-gradient centrifugation was used to isolate PBMCs, with at least 6.5 million per sample. Trizol reagent was used to extract total RNA from PBMCs, with at least 5 micrograms per sample. For every donor, an aliquot of PBMCs went through flow cytometry to measure the percentages of naive CD45RAhigh/CD27high T cells. Sequencing used blood. The sequence came from an older woman in good health.

The CDR3 region reads CASSKGAVNEQFF. The DNA sequence reads TGTGCCAGCAGCAAGGGGGCGGTTAATGAGCAGTTCTTC. The chain uses TRBV4-2 and TRBJ2-1; TRBD1 matches 7 bases in the middle. For CDR1 and CDR2, the germline V gene lists LGHNA and YNFKEQ. V has 5 bases trimmed and J has 7 bases trimmed; junction bases matching no gene number 5. From the cysteine up to the phenylalanine, the CDR3 has a length of 13 residues. The entry retains the CDR3 DNA only, 39 bases that are in frame from base 1.